This TCR beta chain was recovered during a study of Graves' ophthalmopathy and Graves' hyperthyroidism. Ophthalmopathy not arising within 18 months of follow-up defined hyperthyroidism as stable. This clonotype has at least ten counts. Using RNA transcripts, the TCR beta CDR3 regions were amplified. The first-round RT-PCR employed HTBI primers together with the Qiagen OneStep RT-PCR kit. A multiplex PCR was then performed as the second round. TCRdb called the multiplex PCR reads again in MiXCR, with one record for every CDR3 protein. Seen here are about 620,000 distinct CDR3 sequences, 22% observed once, and the top ten hold around 6.5%. V gave up 6 bases and J gave up 7 bases; unmatched junction bases: 9. The CDR3 sequence is 15 residues long. Germline V lookup: CDR1 PRHDT, CDR2 FYEKMQ (reference sequence).

This sequence originates from a woman between 18 and 30 years old with stable Graves' hyperthyroidism. Some clones in this sample may be carry-over from other donors' samples. The material sequenced was peripheral blood. The genes are TRBV13 and TRBJ1-6, with 7 bases that match TRBD1. The CDR3 protein is CASSPLDRENSPLHF. As DNA, the CDR3 is TGTGCCAGCAGTCCACTCGACAGGGAGAATTCACCCCTCCACTTT.